This TCR beta chain was recorded in a study of blood T cell repertoires in COVID-19. Study summary: COVID-19 samples, acute and convalescent, were from the United States, Italy and Spain.

Authors' processing steps: Amplification of reference gene primers provided the estimated nucleated cell counts. The assay was immunoSEQ multiplex PCR, and TCRdb's table has in-frame clones only and misses some. The V and J calls and clone size come from that table; D and trimming were worked out from the DNA. The repertoire includes 13,000 or so clones, about 88% of them detected once, and roughly 2.6% sits in the top ten. V was clipped by 4 bases and J by 2 bases, with 13 bases between them. CDR3 length: 14 residues. Germline V gene sequence: CDR1 SGHDT, CDR2 YYEEEE. This chain uses TRBV5-6 with TRBJ2-7; D might be TRBD1 (6 bases). This TCR was sampled from a human donor in a cohort sampled during active COVID-19. Sequences were obtained from peripheral blood. The CDR3 protein is CASSQTGTPYEQYF. In DNA form, the CDR3 reads TGTGCCAGCAGCCAGACCGGGACACCCTACGAGCAGTACTTC.